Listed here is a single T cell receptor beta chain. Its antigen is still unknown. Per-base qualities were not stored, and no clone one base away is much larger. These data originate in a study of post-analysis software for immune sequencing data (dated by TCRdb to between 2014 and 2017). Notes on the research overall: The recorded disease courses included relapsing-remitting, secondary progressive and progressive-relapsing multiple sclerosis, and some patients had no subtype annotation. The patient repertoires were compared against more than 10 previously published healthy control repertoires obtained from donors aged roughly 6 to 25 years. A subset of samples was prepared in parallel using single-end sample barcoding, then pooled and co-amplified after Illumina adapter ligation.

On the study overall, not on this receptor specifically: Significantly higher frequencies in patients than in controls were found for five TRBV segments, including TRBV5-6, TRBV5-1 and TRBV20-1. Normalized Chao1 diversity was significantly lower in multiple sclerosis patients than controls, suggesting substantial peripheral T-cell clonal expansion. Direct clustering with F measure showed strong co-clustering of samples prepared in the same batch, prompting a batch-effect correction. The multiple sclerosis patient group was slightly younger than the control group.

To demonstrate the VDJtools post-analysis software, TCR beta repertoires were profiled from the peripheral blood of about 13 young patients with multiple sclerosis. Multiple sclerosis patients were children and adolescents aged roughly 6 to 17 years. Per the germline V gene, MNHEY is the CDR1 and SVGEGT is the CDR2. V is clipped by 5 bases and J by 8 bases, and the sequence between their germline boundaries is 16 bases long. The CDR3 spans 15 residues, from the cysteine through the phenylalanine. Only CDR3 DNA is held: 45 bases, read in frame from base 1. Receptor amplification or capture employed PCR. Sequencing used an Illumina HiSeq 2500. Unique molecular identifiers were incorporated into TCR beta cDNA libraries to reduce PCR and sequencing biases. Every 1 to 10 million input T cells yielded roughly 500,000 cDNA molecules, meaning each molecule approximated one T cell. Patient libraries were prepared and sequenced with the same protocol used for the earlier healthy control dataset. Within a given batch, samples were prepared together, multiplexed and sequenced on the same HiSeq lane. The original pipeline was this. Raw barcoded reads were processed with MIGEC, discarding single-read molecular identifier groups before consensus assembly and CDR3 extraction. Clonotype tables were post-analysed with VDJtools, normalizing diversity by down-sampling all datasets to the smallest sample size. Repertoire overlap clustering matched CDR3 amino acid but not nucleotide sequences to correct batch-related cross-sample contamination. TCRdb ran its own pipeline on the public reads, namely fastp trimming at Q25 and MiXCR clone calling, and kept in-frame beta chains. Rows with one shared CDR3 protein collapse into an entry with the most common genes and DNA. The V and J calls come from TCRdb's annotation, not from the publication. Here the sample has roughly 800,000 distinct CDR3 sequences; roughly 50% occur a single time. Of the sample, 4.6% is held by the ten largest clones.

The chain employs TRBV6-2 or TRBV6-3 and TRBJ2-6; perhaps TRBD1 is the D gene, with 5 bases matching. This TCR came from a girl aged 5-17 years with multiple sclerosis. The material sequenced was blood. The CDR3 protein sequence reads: CASSLQGDLSNVLTF. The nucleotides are TGTGCCAGCAGTCTCCAGGGTGATTTGTCCAACGTCCTGACTTTC.